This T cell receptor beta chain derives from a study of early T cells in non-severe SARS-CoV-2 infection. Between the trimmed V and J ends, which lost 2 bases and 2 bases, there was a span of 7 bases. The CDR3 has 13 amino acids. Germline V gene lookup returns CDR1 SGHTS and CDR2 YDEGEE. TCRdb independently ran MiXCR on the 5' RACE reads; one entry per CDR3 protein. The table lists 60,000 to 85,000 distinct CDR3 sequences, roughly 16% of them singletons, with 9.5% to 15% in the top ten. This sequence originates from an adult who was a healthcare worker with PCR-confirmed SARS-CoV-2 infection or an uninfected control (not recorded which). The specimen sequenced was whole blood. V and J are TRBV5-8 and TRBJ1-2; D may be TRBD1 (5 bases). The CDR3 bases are TGTGCCAGCAGCTTTGACAGCAACTATGGCTACACCTTC. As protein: CASSFDSNYGYTF.